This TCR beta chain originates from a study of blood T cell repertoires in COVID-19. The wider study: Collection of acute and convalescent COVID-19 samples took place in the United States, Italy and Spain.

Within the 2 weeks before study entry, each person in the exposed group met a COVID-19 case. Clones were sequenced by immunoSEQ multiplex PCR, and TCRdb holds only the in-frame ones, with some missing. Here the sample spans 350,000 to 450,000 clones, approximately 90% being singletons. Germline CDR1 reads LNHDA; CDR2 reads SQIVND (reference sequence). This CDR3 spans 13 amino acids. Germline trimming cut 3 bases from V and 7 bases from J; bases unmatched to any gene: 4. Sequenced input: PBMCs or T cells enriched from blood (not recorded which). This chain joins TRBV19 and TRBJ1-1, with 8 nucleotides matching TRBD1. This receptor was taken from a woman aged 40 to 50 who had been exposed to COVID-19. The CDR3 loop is CASSIRQGLEAFF. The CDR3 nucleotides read TGTGCCAGTAGTATTCGACAGGGGCTTGAAGCTTTCTTT.